There are a few counts of the clone carrying this T cell receptor (beta chain). Its antigen is not identified. The second PCR ran roughly 6 to 12 cycles with a sample-barcoded 5' primer and J-beta primers. The template-switch adaptor was a 5' adaptor with 12 random nucleotides. It tagged each cDNA molecule. TCRdb processed the 5' RACE reads anew with MiXCR; each CDR3 protein has one entry. The sample carries approximately 730,000 distinct CDR3 sequences, more than 40% recorded once. This entry comes from a study of blood T cells in healthy people across ages. Study results and caveats: Donor CMV status, an unknown factor, possibly confounded changes in expanded clonotypes. The diversity estimates, figures obtained from one million T cells, were considered underestimates.

This CDR3 contains 13 residues. Germline CDR1 is SQVTM and CDR2 is ANQGSEA. Trimming took 5 bases from V and 0 from J, leaving 11 bases between them. The chain combines TRBV29-1 with TRBJ2-7; D is unclear. The sample was blood. The TCR comes from a woman in her fifties or sixties in good health. The CDR3 bases are TGCAGCGTTATATGGCAGAGCTCCTACGAGCAGTACTTC. It yields the protein CSVIWQSSYEQYF.